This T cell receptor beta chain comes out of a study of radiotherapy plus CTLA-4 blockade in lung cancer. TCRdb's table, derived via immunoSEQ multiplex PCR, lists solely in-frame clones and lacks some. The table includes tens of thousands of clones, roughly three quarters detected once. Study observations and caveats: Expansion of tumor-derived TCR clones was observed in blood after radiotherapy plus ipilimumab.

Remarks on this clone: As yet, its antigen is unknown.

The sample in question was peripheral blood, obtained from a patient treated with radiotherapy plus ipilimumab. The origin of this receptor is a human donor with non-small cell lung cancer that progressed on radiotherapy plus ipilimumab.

CDR3 amino acids: CASSSWMGEKLFF. The CDR3 coding sequence is TGTGCCAGCAGCTCGTGGATGGGAGAAAAACTGTTTTTT. This chain connects TRBV5-6 to TRBJ1-4; no definite D call. V was trimmed by 3 bases and J by 8 bases, leaving 11 bases between them. CDR1 and CDR2 (germline): SGHDT, YYEEEE. The CDR3 is made up of 13 amino acids. Based on the CDR3 plus reference TRBV5-6 and TRBJ1-4, the full variable domain is DAGVTQSPTHLIKTRGQQVTLRCSPKSGHDTVSWYQQALGQGPQFIFQYYEEEERQRGNFPDRFSGHQFPNYSSELNVNALLLGDSALYLCASSSWMGEKLFFGSGTQLSVL.